This T cell receptor beta chain was sequenced for a study of blood T cell repertoires in COVID-19. About the research overall: Acute-phase and convalescent COVID-19 samples originated in the United States, Italy and Spain. Sample material is recorded as cDNA or gDNA derived from T cells, B-cell-depleted T cells, or PBMCs.

J gave up 2 bases and V 5 bases, and 5 bases lay outside the gene matches. Per the germline V gene, CDR1 is SGHVS and CDR2 is FQNEAQ. There are 15 residues in the CDR3. Data came from immunoSEQ multiplex PCR; TCRdb stores just in-frame clones and leaves some out. The sample yields 170,000 or so clones, approximately 90% seen once. The chain joins TRBV7-8 to TRBJ2-3, with TRBD2 matching over 9 bases. The receptor comes from a woman younger than 35 who had recovered from COVID-19. Sequencing was done on a sample of peripheral blood. CDR3 in DNA: TGTGCCAGCAGCGGGGCGGGACTAGCCACAGATACGCAGTATTTT. It codes for CASSGAGLATDTQYF.